Listed below are T cell receptor beta chains from one sample, sequenced in a study of response to subunit inactivated influenza vaccine. A single record per CDR3 protein comes from TCRdb applying MiXCR to the RT-PCR reads. The sample yields about 830,000 distinct CDR3 sequences, under 20% seen once. The starting material was PBMCs from blood, obtained less than 6 days after vaccination. These receptor sequences come from a man in his fifties who received an inactivated influenza vaccine. Both conserved end residues are part of each CDR3. The order of the fields is V gene, D gene, CDR3 length, clone size, J gene, CDR3 DNA, CDR3 protein. The D gene is left open where the match is weak. Rows may omit the clone size; those that give it use once, few, many or a size class.

v_call: TRBV27
d_call: TRBD2
cdr3_length: 16
clone_size: few
j_call: TRBJ2-1
cdr3_nt: TGTGCCAGCAGTTTATCGTTGGCGGGGGGGCCTCGGAGGCAGTTCTTC
cdr3_aa: CASSLSLAGGPRRQFF

v_call: TRBV7-2
d_call: -
cdr3_length: 12
clone_size: -
j_call: TRBJ1-2
cdr3_nt: TGTGCCAGCAGCTTCAGAGGGCTTGGCTACACCTTC
cdr3_aa: CASSFRGLGYTF

v_call: TRBV5-1
d_call: -
cdr3_length: 14
clone_size: many
j_call: TRBJ2-7
cdr3_nt: TGCGCCAGCAGCTTGGATACGGGGTCCTACGAGCAGTACTTC
cdr3_aa: CASSLDTGSYEQYF

v_call: TRBV6-2/TRBV6-3
d_call: TRBD2
cdr3_length: 14
clone_size: -
j_call: TRBJ2-1
cdr3_nt: TGTGCCAGCAGCACCGGGGGGGGCCACAATGAGCAGTTCTTC
cdr3_aa: CASSTGGGHNEQFF

v_call: TRBV12-3/TRBV12-4
d_call: -
cdr3_length: 15
clone_size: many
j_call: TRBJ2-7
cdr3_nt: TGTGCCAGCAGTTCCAGGGACAACTATTCCTACGAGCAGTACTTC
cdr3_aa: CASSSRDNYSYEQYF

v_call: TRBV11-2
d_call: -
cdr3_length: 15
clone_size: -
j_call: TRBJ2-1
cdr3_nt: TGTGCCAGCAGCCCCCGGGTCCCTCGGCGGAATGAGCAGTTCTTC
cdr3_aa: CASSPRVPRRNEQFF

v_call: TRBV27
d_call: -
cdr3_length: 17
clone_size: -
j_call: TRBJ2-3
cdr3_nt: TGTGCCAGCAGTCCAACTGGAGGGCCGAGGTACACAGATACGCAGTATTTT
cdr3_aa: CASSPTGGPRYTDTQYF

v_call: TRBV12-3/TRBV12-4
d_call: -
cdr3_length: 12
clone_size: many
j_call: TRBJ2-3
cdr3_nt: TGTGCCAGCAGTTTCGTTACAGATACGCAGTATTTT
cdr3_aa: CASSFVTDTQYF

v_call: TRBV20-1
d_call: TRBD1
cdr3_length: 13
clone_size: few
j_call: TRBJ1-5
cdr3_nt: TGCAGTGCCTCGACAGGGACGCATCAGCCCCAGCATTTT
cdr3_aa: CSASTGTHQPQHF

v_call: TRBV14
d_call: -
cdr3_length: 14
clone_size: -
j_call: TRBJ2-1
cdr3_nt: TGTGCCAGCAGCCAAGTACACCCCTACAATGAGCAGTTCTTC
cdr3_aa: CASSQVHPYNEQFF

v_call: TRBV29-1
d_call: TRBD1
cdr3_length: 17
clone_size: few
j_call: TRBJ2-7
cdr3_nt: TGCAGCGTTGCAATGGTATCCCGGGACAGGGATCACTACGAGCAGTACTTC
cdr3_aa: CSVAMVSRDRDHYEQYF

v_call: TRBV12-3/TRBV12-4
d_call: TRBD1
cdr3_length: 13
clone_size: many
j_call: TRBJ1-5
cdr3_nt: TGTGCCAGCAGTTTAGACAGGGGGCAGCCCCAGCATTTT
cdr3_aa: CASSLDRGQPQHF

v_call: TRBV5-6
d_call: -
cdr3_length: 16
clone_size: -
j_call: TRBJ2-6
cdr3_nt: TGTGCCAGCAGCTTGGACGGTAGCTCTGGGGCCAACGTCCTGACTTTC
cdr3_aa: CASSLDGSSGANVLTF

v_call: TRBV27
d_call: TRBD2
cdr3_length: 15
clone_size: few
j_call: TRBJ2-1
cdr3_nt: TGTGCCAGCAGTTTATACGGGACTAGCATTCATGAGCAGTTCTTC
cdr3_aa: CASSLYGTSIHEQFF

v_call: TRBV6-6
d_call: -
cdr3_length: 11
clone_size: -
j_call: TRBJ2-3
cdr3_nt: TGTGCCAGCGGCGTGGGGGGTACGCAGTATTTT
cdr3_aa: CASGVGGTQYF

v_call: TRBV10-3
d_call: -
cdr3_length: 14
clone_size: few
j_call: TRBJ1-2
cdr3_nt: TGTGCCATCAGTGAGGATAGACGAGGATATGGCTACACCTTC
cdr3_aa: CAISEDRRGYGYTF

v_call: TRBV9
d_call: TRBD1
cdr3_length: 15
clone_size: many
j_call: TRBJ2-5
cdr3_nt: TGTGCCAGCAGCCCGGGACAGGGTCTTCGAGAGACCCAGTACTTC
cdr3_aa: CASSPGQGLRETQYF